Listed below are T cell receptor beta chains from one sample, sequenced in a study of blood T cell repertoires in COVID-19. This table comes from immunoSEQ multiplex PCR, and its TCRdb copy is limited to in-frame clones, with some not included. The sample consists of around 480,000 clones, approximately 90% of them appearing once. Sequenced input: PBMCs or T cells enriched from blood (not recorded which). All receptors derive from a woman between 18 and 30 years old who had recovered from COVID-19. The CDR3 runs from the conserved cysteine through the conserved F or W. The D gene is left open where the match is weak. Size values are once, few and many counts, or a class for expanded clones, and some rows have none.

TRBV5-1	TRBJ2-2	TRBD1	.	CASSLSGTGGTGELFF	TGCGCCAGCAGCCTATCCGGGACAGGGGGAACCGGGGAGCTGTTTTTT
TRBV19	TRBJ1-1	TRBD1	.	CASRVDRGRENTEAFF	TGTGCCAGTAGGGTCGACAGGGGGCGCGAGAACACTGAAGCTTTCTTT
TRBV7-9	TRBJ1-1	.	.	CASSSTDLNTEAFF	TGTGCCAGCAGCTCGACGGACTTGAACACTGAAGCTTTCTTT
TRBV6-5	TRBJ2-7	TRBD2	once	CASSSTSSGGDYEQYF	TGTGCCAGCAGTTCGACTTCTAGCGGGGGCGACTACGAGCAGTACTTC
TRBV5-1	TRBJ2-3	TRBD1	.	CASSRRTGNGNTDTQYF	TGCGCCAGCAGCCGCCGGACAGGGAATGGTAACACAGATACGCAGTATTTT
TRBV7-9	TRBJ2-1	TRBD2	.	CASRAGGFYNEQFF	TGTGCCAGCAGGGCGGGGGGCTTCTACAATGAGCAGTTCTTC
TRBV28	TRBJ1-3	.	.	CASRQGLGNTIYF	TGTGCCAGCAGACAGGGCCTGGGAAACACCATATATTTT
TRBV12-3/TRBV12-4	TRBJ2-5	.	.	CASSFSPQETQYF	TGTGCCAGCAGTTTTAGTCCCCAAGAGACCCAGTACTTC
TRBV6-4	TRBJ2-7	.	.	CASSAWSLISYEQYF	TGTGCCAGCAGCGCCTGGTCCCTAATCTCCTACGAGCAGTACTTC
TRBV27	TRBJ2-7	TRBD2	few	CASSAAGGGTSYEQYF	TGTGCCAGCAGTGCCGCCGGGGGAGGGACCTCCTACGAGCAGTACTTC
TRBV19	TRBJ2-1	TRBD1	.	CASSILWDRPNEQFF	TGTGCCAGTAGTATATTATGGGACAGACCCAATGAGCAGTTCTTC
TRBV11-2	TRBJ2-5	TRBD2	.	CASSRLRLSGFGGTQYF	TGTGCCAGCAGCCGCCTCCGACTTAGCGGGTTCGGAGGGACCCAGTACTTC
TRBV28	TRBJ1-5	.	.	CASSWGGRDQPQHF	TGTGCCAGCAGTTGGGGGGGAAGAGATCAGCCCCAGCATTTT
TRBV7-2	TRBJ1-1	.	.	CASSLDVGAREAFF	TGTGCCAGCAGCTTAGATGTAGGGGCGCGCGAAGCTTTCTTT
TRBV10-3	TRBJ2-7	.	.	CAILPTDYEQYF	TGTGCCATCCTACCGACAGACTACGAGCAGTACTTC